The 11 T cell receptor beta chains below all came from one sample that was sequenced in a study of cytomegalovirus exposure and HLA in healthy donors. The PCR made use of 60 Vbeta and 13 Jbeta primers. The table came from immunoSEQ multiplex PCR; TCRdb's copy has only in-frame clones and leaves some out. The sample has some 110,000 clones; 80% are singletons. Sequenced input: PBMCs. The receptors here all came from a man aged 25 to 45 in good health and CMV-seropositive.

The genes are TRBV4-2 and TRBJ1-2, with 7 positions matching TRBD1. The V and J ends lost 5 bases and 0 bases, in that order; junction bases with no gene match: 6. The length of the CDR3 is 15 residues. Germline lookup yields CDR1 LGHNA and CDR2 YNFKEQ. CDR3 nucleotides: TGTGCCAGCAGCTTCGCACAGGGGACTAACTATGGCTACACCTTC. Translating it yields CASSFAQGTNYGYTF.

The chain is built from TRBV29-1 and TRBJ2-1; 10 positions match TRBD2. With V trimmed by 6 bases and J by 8 bases, 4 bases remained unmatched. The CDR3 loop spans 12 amino acids. Germline assignment: CDR1 SQVTM and CDR2 ANQGSEA. This chain's CDR3 is CSVLTSGHEQFF. The CDR3 DNA reads as TGCAGCGTCTTGACTAGCGGGCATGAGCAGTTCTTC.

This clone was seen just once. This chain links TRBV7-8 with TRBJ1-1; D is unresolved. CDR3 length equals 13 residues. Deletions cut 5 bases from V and 1 base from J, with 8 bases between. The germline V gene encodes CDR1 SGHVS and CDR2 FQNEAQ. The CDR3 spells CASSVTTNTEAFF. The CDR3 nucleotides read TGTGCCAGCAGCGTGACAACGAACACTGAAGCTTTCTTT.

This clone came up once. V is TRBV14 and J is TRBJ1-1; 8 bases are shared with TRBD1. This CDR3 has 14 residues. CDR1 is SGHDN, CDR2 FVKESK, per germline. The J segment lost 7 bases and the V segment lost 2 bases, leaving 6 bases of the junction unmatched. The CDR3 nucleotides are TGTGCCAGCAGCCAAAGGACAGGGAGAAGTGAAGCTTTCTTT. This codes for CASSQRTGRSEAFF.

The genes are TRBV5-8 and TRBJ1-5, with 9 bases lining up with TRBD1. The CDR3 runs to 15 residues. Germline V gene data show CDR1 as SGHTS and CDR2 as YDEGEE. Losses at the gene ends were 4 bases for V and 2 bases for J; bases not matched to a gene: 4. The CDR3 DNA sequence: TGTGCCAGCAGCGAGGACAGGGGTGGCAATCAGCCCCAGCATTTT. Translated, it gives CASSEDRGGNQPQHF.

The genes are TRBV30 and TRBJ2-2, with TRBD1 as a possible D gene (6 bases). With 5 bases removed from V and 2 bases from J, the gap between germline ends came to 9 bases. Germline V lookup: CDR1 GTSNPN, CDR2 SVGIG (reference sequence). The CDR3 loop spans 13 amino acids. The CDR3 loop reads CAWSGQNTGELFF. CDR3 DNA: TGTGCCTGGTCGGGACAAAACACCGGGGAGCTGTTTTTT.

The chain combines TRBV30 with TRBJ2-3, with D perhaps TRBD1 (5 bases). Trimming stripped 1 base from V and 4 bases from J, with 6 bases between. Per the germline V gene, CDR1 is GTSNPN and CDR2 is SVGIG (reference sequence). The CDR3 contains 12 residues. CDR3 DNA sequence: TGTGCCTGGAGTGAGACAGCAGATACGCAGTATTTT. Translated: CAWSETADTQYF.

This chain joins TRBV19 and TRBJ2-7; no definite D call. CDR1 LNHDA and CDR2 SQIVND come from the germline V gene (reference sequence). This CDR3 is built from 14 residues. Trimming cost V 0 bases and J 0 bases, with 6 bases left between them. The CDR3 DNA reads as TGTGCCAGTAGTATAGATTGGGCCTCCTACGAGCAGTACTTC. Its protein is CASSIDWASYEQYF. The variable domain in full, completed from reference TRBV19 and TRBJ2-7, reads DGGITQSPKYLFRKEGQNVTLSCEQNLNHDAMYWYRQDPGQGLRLIYYSQIVNDFQKGDIAEGYSVSREKKESFPLTVTSAQKNPTAFYLCASSIDWASYEQYFGPGTRLTVT.

The V gene is TRBV5-1, the J gene TRBJ2-7; TRBD1 agrees at 9 bases. The CDR3 is 15 residues long. Germline trimming cut 0 bases from V and 6 bases from J; bases unmatched to any gene: 7. Germline-derived CDR1 and CDR2 are SGHRS and YFSETQ. CDR3 bases: TGCGCCAGCAGCTTGGAACAGGGGGCAACAAGCGAGCAGTACTTC. Translation gives CASSLEQGATSEQYF. Variable domain in full (rest from reference TRBV5-1 and TRBJ2-7): KAGVTQTPRYLIKTRGQQVTLSCSPISGHRSVSWYQQTPGQGLQFLFEYFSETQRNKGNFPGRFSGRQFSNSRSEMNVSTLELGDSALYLCASSLEQGATSEQYFGPGTRLTVT.

This chain connects TRBV11-3 to TRBJ2-3; TRBD1 matches 8 bases. The CDR3 is 14 amino acids. V lost 5 bases and J lost 3; bases outside the gene matches: 4. Germline CDR1 is SGHNT and CDR2 is YENEEA. This CDR3 is CASSPGTGTDTQYF. In DNA, the CDR3 is TGTGCCAGCAGCCCCGGGACAGGTACAGATACGCAGTATTTT.

V and J are TRBV5-1 and TRBJ2-5, with 7 bases matching TRBD1. This CDR3 has 14 residues. Germline V lookup: CDR1 SGHRS, CDR2 YFSETQ. The J segment lost 5 bases and the V segment lost 3 bases, leaving 7 bases of the junction unmatched. The CDR3 spells CASSWATGLETQYF. CDR3 coding DNA: TGCGCCAGCAGCTGGGCGACAGGGCTCGAGACCCAGTACTTC.